This TCR beta chain derives from a study of shared clonotypes between healthy human individuals. V lost 0 bases and J lost 6, with 13 bases in between. Germline CDR1 is SGHRS and CDR2 is YFSETQ. The CDR3 totals 14 residues. Profiled with immunoSEQ multiplex PCR; TCRdb holds only in-frame clones, not every one. The data contain 2,500,000 or so clones, roughly 92% of them singletons. The sequence was collected from a man younger than 30 in good health. Some clones in this sample may be carry-over from other donors' samples. The chain is built from TRBV5-1 and TRBJ2-7; D perhaps matches TRBD1 (5 bases). What was sequenced was naive CD4+ T cells from PBMCs. Subset in this sample: CD45RA+ positively selected. The CDR3 loop reads CASSLVGANIEQYF. For the CDR3, the DNA is TGCGCCAGCAGCTTGGTAGGGGCCAATATCGAGCAGTACTTC.